These 28 T cell receptor beta chains were all obtained from the same sample, sequenced in a study of blood T cell repertoires in COVID-19. Produced via immunoSEQ multiplex PCR; TCRdb's table is partial and in-frame only. The data contain 300,000 to 350,000 clones, 88% of them singletons. The sequenced sample was peripheral blood. These receptors all come from a woman aged 25 to 39 with COVID-19, enrolled during active disease.

The chain uses TRBV2 and TRBJ2-6; D possibly corresponds to TRBD1 (6 bases). Between the trimmed V and J ends, which lost 3 bases and 2 bases, there was a span of 11 bases. Germline assignment: CDR1 SNHLY and CDR2 FYNNEI. The CDR3 runs 16 residues. This chain's CDR3 is CASSEVDSPGANVLTF. CDR3 coding DNA: TGTGCCAGCAGTGAGGTGGACAGCCCTGGGGCCAACGTCCTGACTTTC.

The chain recombines TRBV10-3 with TRBJ1-1, with 8 nucleotides matching TRBD1. CDR1 is ENHRY and CDR2 is SYGVKD in the germline V gene. The CDR3 spans 14 residues. Losses at the gene ends were 6 bases for V and 5 bases for J; bases not matched to a gene: 8. The CDR3 sequence: CAIRDTGGRTEAFF. CDR3 coding DNA: TGTGCCATCAGGGATACAGGGGGTCGGACTGAAGCTTTCTTT.

The V call is TRBV24-1, the J call TRBJ2-2; 9 nucleotides match TRBD2. This CDR3 has 17 amino acids. V lost 5 bases, J lost 1 base, and 7 bases stayed unmatched. CDR1 is KGHDR and CDR2 is SFDVKD in the germline V gene. CDR3 sequence (DNA): TGTGCCACCAGTGGTTGGACTAGCGTAGGGAACACCGGGGAGCTGTTTTTT. It is translated as CATSGWTSVGNTGELFF.

The V gene is TRBV5-4, the J gene TRBJ2-3; a weak D match, TRBD2 (5 bases). V shed 10 bases and J shed 3 bases, with 15 bases lying between them. There are 13 residues in the CDR3. CDR1 SGHNT and CDR2 YYREEE come from the germline V gene (reference sequence). DNA of the CDR3: TGTGCCGGCTTGCGGGCCGGAACAGATACGCAGTATTTT. It is translated as CAGLRAGTDTQYF.

This chain uses TRBV4-1 with TRBJ2-2; D is undetermined. The CDR3 is made up of 15 amino acids. Germline V CDR1 and CDR2: MGHRA, YSYEKL. V shed 1 base and J shed 5 bases, with 11 bases lying between them. The CDR3 region has the DNA TGCGCCAGCAGCCAAGGTAGAGCAAGTACCGGGGAGCTGTTTTTT. It is translated as CASSQGRASTGELFF.

The chain couples TRBV7-9 to TRBJ2-3; 15 nucleotides align to TRBD2. The CDR3 totals 18 residues. Germline V gene data show CDR1 as SEHNR and CDR2 as FQNEAQ (reference sequence). V trimming: 4 bases; J trimming: 7 bases; junction bases outside the gene matches: 12. As DNA, the CDR3 is TGTGCCAGCAGCTCCGGGACTAGCGGGGGGCCTACGCCAAATACGCAGTATTTT. Amino acids: CASSSGTSGGPTPNTQYF.

The chain couples TRBV18 to TRBJ2-3, with D perhaps TRBD1 (6 bases). CDR3 size: 16 residues. Per germline, CDR1 KGHSH and CDR2 LQKENI. Trimming removed 6 bases at V and 5 bases at J, with 21 bases between. CDR3 DNA: TGTGCCAGCTCGCAATGGGACATCTCGCAAGGAGATACGCAGTATTTT. Translated: CASSQWDISQGDTQYF.

This rearrangement joins TRBV27 to TRBJ1-6, with D unresolved. Trimming shortened V by 2 bases and J by 13 bases, and 18 bases separated the two germline ends. Germline values: CDR1 MNHEY, CDR2 SMNVEV (reference sequence). CDR3 length equals 15 residues. As DNA, the CDR3 is TGTGCCAGCAGTTTAGGCCCCAGTGGCCCATCGCCCCTCCACTTT. Translation: CASSLGPSGPSPLHF.

The rearrangement joins TRBV2 to TRBJ1-6, with D maybe TRBD1 (6 bases). V was pared by 6 bases and J by 0 bases, with 24 bases between. Germline values: CDR1 SNHLY, CDR2 FYNNEI. CDR3 size: 20 residues. The DNA of the CDR3 is TGTGCCAGCAGCTTCGACAGGTTATGGGGTCGGAGCTCCTATAATTCACCCCTCCACTTT. This codes for CASSFDRLWGRSSYNSPLHF.

In nucleotides, the CDR3 is TGTGCCAGCACTCCAGAAGGGGTAACAGATACGCAGTATTTT. It is translated as CASTPEGVTDTQYF. This chain uses TRBV2 with TRBJ2-3; D might be TRBD1 (5 bases). The ends were cut back, 7 bases at V and 3 bases at J, with 14 bases in the middle. This CDR3 region has 14 residues. CDR1 and CDR2 from the germline V gene are SNHLY and FYNNEI.

This rearrangement joins TRBV4-1 to TRBJ1-1; D may be TRBD1 (6 bases). Germline V CDR1 and CDR2: MGHRA, YSYEKL. V shed 0 bases and J shed 4 bases, with 18 bases lying between them. CDR3 length: 17 residues. CDR3 sequence reads: CASSQDPGWGLSTEAFF. CDR3 nucleotides: TGCGCCAGCAGCCAAGATCCGGGCTGGGGGCTTAGCACTGAAGCTTTCTTT.

The chain employs TRBV4-1 and TRBJ1-2; the D gene is possibly TRBD1 (5 bases). Deletions cut 4 bases from V and 5 bases from J, with 20 bases between. The germline V gene has CDR1 MGHRA and CDR2 YSYEKL. This CDR3 contains 16 residues. The CDR3 DNA reads as TGCGCCAGCAGCCTCAGGAGCGGGGGGTCCTTGTATGGCTACACCTTC. Amino acid sequence: CASSLRSGGSLYGYTF.

The gene calls are TRBV19 and TRBJ2-1, with unresolved D. There are 14 residues in the CDR3. V was clipped by 4 bases and J by 0 bases, with 7 bases between them. Germline CDR1 LNHDA, CDR2 SQIVND (reference sequence). CDR3 sequence (DNA): TGTGCCAGTAGTAGCTATGGCTCCTACAATGAGCAGTTCTTC. It specifies CASSSYGSYNEQFF.

The J gene is TRBJ2-7, the V gene TRBV5-1; perhaps TRBD2 as D (6 bases). This CDR3 is built from 14 residues. V was shortened by 2 bases and J by 9 bases, with 18 bases between the two germline ends. CDR1 and CDR2 from the germline V gene are SGHRS and YFSETQ. Written as DNA, the CDR3 is TGCGCCAGCAGCTTTAGGCGGGAAACGAGCGGGCAGTACGTC. Amino acid sequence: CASSFRRETSGQYV.

The chain uses TRBV18 and TRBJ2-1; 9 bases align to TRBD2. Unmatched junction bases numbered 3, after V lost 3 bases and J lost 0 bases. There are 16 residues in the CDR3. In germline, CDR1 is KGHSH, CDR2 LQKENI. The CDR3 loop is CASSPAGGSSYNEQFF. The CDR3 DNA reads as TGTGCCAGCTCACCGGCGGGGGGGAGCTCCTACAATGAGCAGTTCTTC.

V and J are TRBV4-1 and TRBJ1-5, with TRBD1 matching over 9 bases. CDR3 size: 18 residues. Germline CDR1 is MGHRA and CDR2 is YSYEKL. Unmatched junction bases numbered 8, after V lost 1 base and J lost 1 base. The CDR3 loop reads CASSQGGQGSSSNQPQHF. The DNA for the CDR3 is TGCGCCAGCAGCCAAGGGGGACAGGGATCCTCCAGCAATCAGCCCCAGCATTTT.

The rearrangement uses TRBV6-5 and TRBJ1-2; possibly TRBD1 for D (6 bases). Germline assignment: CDR1 MNHEY and CDR2 SVGAGI. The CDR3 covers 13 residues. The V end was cut by 9 bases, the J end by 7 bases, with 18 bases between. As DNA, the CDR3 is TGTGCCAGTACGGGGATCCGAGGGGGTGGCTACACCTTC. Amino acid sequence: CASTGIRGGGYTF.

This clone was recorded a few times. The rearrangement joins TRBV6-5 to TRBJ1-5, with D possibly matching TRBD1 (5 bases). CDR1 is MNHEY, CDR2 SVGAGI, per germline. This CDR3 contains 13 residues. V lost 4 bases and J 7 bases, leaving 11 bases between the germline ends. CDR3 DNA: TGTGCCAGCAGTTTCTCAGGGAGCCAGCCCCAGCATTTT. It translates to CASSFSGSQPQHF.

The J gene is TRBJ2-3, the V gene TRBV19; D not resolved. Per germline, CDR1 LNHDA and CDR2 SQIVND (reference sequence). The CDR3 is 15 residues long. Trimming shortened V by 6 bases and J by 0 bases, and 13 bases separated the two germline ends. CDR3 region: CASSPYETSTDTQYF. CDR3 nucleotide sequence: TGTGCCAGTAGCCCTTATGAGACAAGCACAGATACGCAGTATTTT.

This clone occurred once. In the same sample, other DNA sequences code for this CDR3. The V call is TRBV6-5, the J call TRBJ1-2; perhaps TRBD1 as D (5 bases). The length of the CDR3 is 13 residues. Between the trimmed V and J ends, which lost 7 bases and 0 bases, there was a span of 9 bases. Germline assignment: CDR1 MNHEY and CDR2 SVGAGI. The CDR3 DNA is TGTGCCAGCACGGAGGGACCTAACTATGGCTACACCTTC. Translation gives CASTEGPNYGYTF.

This rearrangement joins TRBV4-3 to TRBJ1-2; 9 bases line up with TRBD1. With V trimmed by 1 base and J by 6 bases, 6 bases remained unmatched. The CDR3 is 15 residues long. Germline values: CDR1 LGHNA, CDR2 YSLEER. The CDR3 protein is CASSQVGTGLNGYTF. In nucleotides, the CDR3 is TGCGCCAGCAGCCAAGTTGGGACAGGGCTCAATGGCTACACCTTC.

V is TRBV14 and J is TRBJ1-2, with D uncertain. CDR3 size: 17 residues. Germline CDR1 SGHDN, CDR2 FVKESK. Trimming removed 3 bases at V and 2 bases at J, with 19 bases between. The CDR3 here is CASSHPQFLASNYGYTF. CDR3 sequence (DNA): TGTGCCAGCAGCCACCCTCAATTCCTGGCCTCAAACTATGGCTACACCTTC.

V gene TRBV7-9 combines with J gene TRBJ1-1; D may be TRBD1 (6 bases). The V gene lost 3 bases and the J gene lost 1 base, with 9 bases spanning the gap. Germline CDR1 and CDR2: SEHNR and FQNEAQ (reference sequence). The CDR3 totals 14 residues. The CDR3 region has the DNA TGTGCCAGCAGCTTCCAGGGGTCGAACACTGAAGCTTTCTTT. It codes for CASSFQGSNTEAFF.

This sequence joins TRBV4-1 and TRBJ1-4; D is unresolved. The germline V gene has CDR1 MGHRA and CDR2 YSYEKL. The V end was cut by 1 base, the J end by 6 bases, with 15 bases between. The length of the CDR3 is 16 residues. CDR3 protein: CASSQVGRGSDEKLFF. Here the CDR3 DNA reads TGCGCCAGCAGCCAAGTGGGCCGAGGGTCAGATGAAAAACTGTTTTTT.

The sample holds a few counts of this clone. The V and J genes are TRBV7-9 and TRBJ1-5; D is possibly TRBD1 (5 bases). The V end lost 0 bases, the J end lost 3 bases, and 9 bases lay between the germline ends. The length of the CDR3 is 15 residues. Germline V CDR1 and CDR2: SEHNR, FQNEAQ (reference sequence). CDR3 region: CASSLAGGTNQPQHF. CDR3 in DNA: TGTGCCAGCAGCTTAGCCGGGGGAACCAATCAGCCCCAGCATTTT.

This clone was observed a handful of times. V gene TRBV7-6 combines with J gene TRBJ1-4; 9 nucleotides align to TRBD1. The CDR3 runs 15 residues. CDR1 and CDR2 from the germline V gene are SGHVS and FNYEAQ. V gave up 5 bases and J gave up 8 bases; unmatched junction bases: 9. The CDR3 here is CASSPSQGAREKLFF. CDR3 in DNA: TGTGCCAGCAGCCCGTCACAGGGGGCGAGAGAAAAACTGTTTTTT.

This clone showed up just once. The rearrangement links TRBV28 to TRBJ1-1, with 8 bases identical to TRBD1. The V gene's germline CDR1 is MDHEN and CDR2 SYDVKM. This CDR3 comprises 14 residues. V trimming: 6 bases; J trimming: 7 bases; junction bases outside the gene matches: 10. CDR3 nucleotides: TGTGCCAGCAGGAACCAGGGGGCACGTATTGAAGCTTTCTTT. Translating it yields CASRNQGARIEAFF.

This clone was seen just once. CDR3 loop: CASSQLSYEKLFF. CDR3 DNA: TGCGCCAGCAGCCAACTCTCCTATGAAAAACTGTTTTTT. The V gene is TRBV4-1, the J gene TRBJ1-4, with unresolved D. The CDR3 length is 13 residues. Trimming stripped 2 bases from V and 6 bases from J, with 7 bases between. Germline CDR1 is MGHRA and CDR2 is YSYEKL.